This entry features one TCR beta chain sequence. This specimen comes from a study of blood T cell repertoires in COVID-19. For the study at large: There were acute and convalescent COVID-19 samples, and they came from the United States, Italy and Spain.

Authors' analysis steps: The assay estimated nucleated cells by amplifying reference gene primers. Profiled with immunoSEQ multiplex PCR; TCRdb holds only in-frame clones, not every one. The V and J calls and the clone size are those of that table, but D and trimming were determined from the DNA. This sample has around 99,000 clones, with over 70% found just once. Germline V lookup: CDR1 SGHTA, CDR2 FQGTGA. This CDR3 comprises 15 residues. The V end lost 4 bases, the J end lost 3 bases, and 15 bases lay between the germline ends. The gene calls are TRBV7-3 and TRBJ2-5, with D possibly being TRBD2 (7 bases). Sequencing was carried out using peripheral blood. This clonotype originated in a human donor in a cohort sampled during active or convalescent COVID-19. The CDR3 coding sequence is TGTGCCAGCAGCTCCCGGGGGGCTAGCGAAGAGACCCAGTACTTC. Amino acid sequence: CASSSRGASEETQYF.